This TCR beta chain was sequenced for a study of monozygotic twins with inflammatory bowel disease. Total RNA was isolated from whole blood without T cell sorting. Using eight separate reactions per sample, the authors generated cDNA. Nested PCRs of around 16 and 10 cycles, two in total, were run on TCRalpha and TCRbeta cDNA. Each CDR3 protein gets one entry in TCRdb, which reprocessed the 5' RACE reads and gives no DNA. Here the sample table reports 310,000 or so distinct CDR3 sequences. Sequenced material: blood. The sequence was collected from a human donor with ulcerative colitis or Crohn's disease, or a healthy co-twin of an affected twin (not recorded which).

CDR3 protein: CASSLTDNSPLHF. This chain links TRBV5-1 with TRBJ1-6. Germline V CDR1 and CDR2: SGHRS, YFSETQ. The CDR3 consists of 13 residues.